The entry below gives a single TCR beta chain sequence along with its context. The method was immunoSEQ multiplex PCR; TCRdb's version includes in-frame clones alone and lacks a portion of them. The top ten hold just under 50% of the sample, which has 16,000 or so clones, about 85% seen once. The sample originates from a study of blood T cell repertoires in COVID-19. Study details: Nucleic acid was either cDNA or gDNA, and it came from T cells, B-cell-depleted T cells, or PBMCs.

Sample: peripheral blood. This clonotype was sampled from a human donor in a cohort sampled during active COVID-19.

The CDR3 nucleotides read TGTGCCACCAGTGATGGTCCTCCGGGAGCTGTGGCCGGGGAGCTGTTTTTT. It specifies CATSDGPPGAVAGELFF. The chain has TRBV24-1 and TRBJ2-2; D possibly corresponds to TRBD2 (6 bases). The CDR3 has 17 amino acids. Germline lookup yields CDR1 KGHDR and CDR2 SFDVKD. V was shortened by 3 bases and J by 6 bases, with 19 bases between the two germline ends.